At least ten counts were recorded for the clone carrying this T cell receptor beta chain. Its antigen remains unidentified. The germline V and J ends were trimmed by 10 bases and 2 bases, with 10 bases remaining between them. Per germline, CDR1 SNHLY and CDR2 FYNNEI. This CDR3 is 12 amino acids long. This specimen comes from a study of T cells after yellow fever vaccination. Study summary: SMART-Seq v4 Ultra Low Input prepared the low-cell-number fractions. Whole-study findings and limits: Some clonotypes were seen in both the CD4 and the CD8 compartments. These made up a small share and likely arose from convergent recombination. The study re-detected most primary-vaccination clones after the booster (approximately 97% CD4, roughly 88% CD8).

5'RACE template switching produced TCR cDNA carrying a universal primer site and UMIs. In TCRdb, the 5' RACE reads were re-called with MiXCR into one record per CDR3 protein. The table includes about 330,000 distinct CDR3 sequences, around 7% detected once. The V and J genes are TRBV2 and TRBJ2-3; D remains unclear. Here the sequenced sample was PBMCs, taken 35 to 50 days after the first yellow fever vaccination. This sequence was found in a man aged 18 to 30 who received the YFV17D yellow fever vaccine. The DNA of the CDR3 is TGTGCCACGTTAGGAGTCACAGATACGCAGTATTTT. Its protein product is CATLGVTDTQYF.